These 13 T cell receptor beta chains were sequenced from one sample in a study of T cells in Graves' hyperthyroidism and ophthalmopathy. There were TCR beta CDR3 regions amplified from RNA transcripts. RT-PCR in the first round (using the HTBI primer set) targeted the TCR CDR3. In TCRdb, the multiplex PCR reads were re-called with MiXCR into one record per CDR3 protein. The sample shows a few hundred thousand distinct CDR3 sequences, around 13% of them seen only once. The sequencing sample was made of blood. The receptors come from a woman aged 30 to 39 with Graves' hyperthyroidism that later progressed to Graves' ophthalmopathy.

The chain couples TRBV9 to TRBJ2-2; a weak D match, TRBD2 (6 bases). The V gene's germline CDR1 is SGDLS and CDR2 YYNGEE. Trimming cost V 0 bases and J 4 bases, with 13 bases left between them. The CDR3 contains 16 residues. The CDR3 here is CASSVGGGPSTGELFF. Here the CDR3 DNA reads TGTGCCAGCAGCGTAGGAGGAGGGCCGAGCACCGGGGAGCTGTTTTTT. The whole variable domain, remainder taken from reference TRBV9 and TRBJ2-2, is DSGVTQTPKHLITATGQRVTLRCSPRSGDLSVYWYQQSLDQGLQFLIQYYNGEERAKGNILERFSAQQFPDLHSELNLSSLELGDSALYFCASSVGGGPSTGELFFGEGSRLTVL.

The table lists this clonotype with a count of one. One base away lies a much larger clone, so this may be a sequencing read error. J is TRBJ2-7 and V is TRBV6-2 or TRBV6-3; a weak D match, TRBD2 (6 bases). Germline values: CDR1 MNHEY, CDR2 SVGEGT. Trimming pared 7 bases from V and 7 bases from J, leaving 23 bases between. This CDR3 region has 15 residues. CDR3 loop: CASKLQRAFPWEQYF. DNA of the CDR3: TGTGCCAGCAAACTCCAGCGGGCTTTTCCCTGGGAGCAGTACTTC.

Many counts were recorded for this clonotype. V gene TRBV27 combines with J gene TRBJ1-5; D remains ambiguous. The CDR3 runs 15 residues. V was trimmed by 4 bases and J by 1 base, leaving 11 bases between them. CDR1 MNHEY and CDR2 SMNVEV come from the germline V gene (reference sequence). CDR3 sequence reads: CASSYTPGSNQPQHF. The CDR3 bases are TGTGCCAGCAGTTATACCCCTGGGAGCAATCAGCCCCAGCATTTT.

The chain uses TRBV20-1 and TRBJ1-2; TRBD1 matches 7 bases. The CDR3 runs to 11 residues. Germline loops: CDR1 DFQATT, CDR2 SNEGSKA (reference sequence). CDR3 nucleotide sequence: TGCAGCGGAGGACAGGTCGATGGCTACACCTTC. Protein sequence: CSGGQVDGYTF.

This clonotype was counted many times. The V call is TRBV6-1, the J call TRBJ1-4; TRBD1 might be the D (5 bases). This CDR3 contains 14 residues. In germline, CDR1 is MNHNS, CDR2 SASEGT. The V end lost 3 bases, the J end lost 8 bases, and 13 bases lay between the germline ends. Written as DNA, the CDR3 is TGTGCCAGCAGTGACAGTGGAAAGGGGGAAAAACTGTTTTTT. This sequence encodes CASSDSGKGEKLFF.

The chain links TRBV29-1 to TRBJ2-7, with TRBD2 matching 7 bases. This CDR3 has 14 amino acids. V dropped 5 bases and J dropped 2; count of bases not matched to a gene: 9. Germline CDR1 and CDR2: SQVTM and ANQGSEA. The CDR3 sequence: CSVLPWEGTYEQYF. The CDR3, as DNA: TGCAGCGTTCTACCGTGGGAGGGCACCTACGAGCAGTACTTC.

This clonotype was observed at least ten times. The chain joins TRBV30 to TRBJ1-2; perhaps TRBD1 as D (6 bases). The germline V gene has CDR1 GTSNPN and CDR2 SVGIG (reference sequence). With 0 bases removed from V and 3 bases from J, the gap between germline ends came to 20 bases. This CDR3 contains 17 residues. In DNA form, the CDR3 reads TGTGCCTGGAGTGTAGGGGGGTCACAATACTTTGACTATGGCTACACCTTC. Encoded protein: CAWSVGGSQYFDYGYTF.

This clonotype came up many times. The chain is built from TRBV12-3 or TRBV12-4 and TRBJ2-3; possibly TRBD1 for D (6 bases). The CDR3 extends over 13 amino acids. Trimming cost V 6 bases and J 4 bases, with 11 bases left between them. In nucleotides, the CDR3 is TGTGCCAGCAGACTGGGGGCAGCAGATACGCAGTATTTT. Translating gives CASRLGAADTQYF.

This clonotype was picked up a small number of times. The chain carries TRBV19 and TRBJ1-6; unclear D gene. The V end lost 8 bases, the J end lost 0 bases, and 5 bases lay between the germline ends. This CDR3 is built from 13 residues. The V gene's germline CDR1 is LNHDA and CDR2 SQIVND (reference sequence). The CDR3 coding sequence is TGTGCCAGTTGCGTCTCCTATAATTCACCCCTCCACTTT. Protein sequence: CASCVSYNSPLHF.

In the case of this clonotype: One end of the junction varies from germline; a read error may be responsible. The rearrangement uses TRBV7-2 and TRBJ1-2; D is possibly TRBD1 (6 bases). Looked up from germline, CDR1 is SGHTA and CDR2 is FQGNSA. The CDR3 sequence is 16 residues long. Written as DNA, the CDR3 is TGCGCCAGCAGCCGCTCAGGGGTTTCGGGGAACTATGGCTACACCTTC. It translates to CASSRSGVSGNYGYTF.

Only a few counts were recorded for this clonotype. The chain employs TRBV5-1 and TRBJ1-5, with a weak D call TRBD1 (6 bases). Looked up from germline, CDR1 is SGHRS and CDR2 is YFSETQ. The CDR3 totals 15 residues. V lost 5 bases and J 0 bases, leaving 12 bases between the germline ends. CDR3 sequence: CASRLTGNSNQPQHF. CDR3 coding DNA: TGCGCCAGCAGATTAACAGGGAATAGCAATCAGCCCCAGCATTTT. Full variable domain (outside the CDR3, taken from reference TRBV5-1 and TRBJ1-5): KAGVTQTPRYLIKTRGQQVTLSCSPISGHRSVSWYQQTPGQGLQFLFEYFSETQRNKGNFPGRFSGRQFSNSRSEMNVSTLELGDSALYLCASRLTGNSNQPQHFGDGTRLSIL.

This clonotype was counted ten times or more. The V gene is TRBV20-1, the J gene TRBJ2-5; a possible D gene is TRBD2 (6 bases). CDR3 length equals 14 residues. Germline V lookup: CDR1 DFQATT, CDR2 SNEGSKA (reference sequence). V was shortened by 3 bases and J by 3 bases, with 14 bases between the two germline ends. CDR3 sequence reads: CSASGWSSEETQYF. DNA of the CDR3: TGCAGTGCTAGCGGGTGGTCTAGCGAAGAGACCCAGTACTTC.

The sample holds many counts of this clonotype. V and J are TRBV12-5 and TRBJ2-1, with 7 bases fitting TRBD2. After removal of 0 bases from V and 13 bases from J, the junction contained 9 bases not matched to a gene. The CDR3 is made up of 14 amino acids. Germline CDR1 and CDR2: LGHNT and FRNRAP. CDR3 sequence reads: CASGLVRPGLQQFF. CDR3 DNA sequence: TGTGCTAGTGGTTTGGTCCGCCCGGGACTACAACAGTTCTTC.